The 30 T cell receptor beta chains reported below all come from one sample, sequenced in a study of blood T cell repertoires in COVID-19. TCRdb's copy holds only in-frame clones and misses some; the assay was immunoSEQ multiplex PCR. Of some 120,000 clones listed, roughly four fifths are singletons. Input material: peripheral blood. The receptors originated from a woman aged 50 to 60 with acute or convalescent COVID-19.

The gene calls are TRBV5-5 and TRBJ1-2; D perhaps matches TRBD1 (5 bases). The germline V and J ends were trimmed by 2 bases and 2 bases, with 10 bases remaining between them. CDR1 is SGHKS, CDR2 YYEKEE, per germline (reference sequence). CDR3 length: 14 residues. CDR3 in DNA: TGTGCCAGCAGCTTTCCCAGGGTAAACTATGGCTACACCTTC. Translation gives CASSFPRVNYGYTF.

The chain links TRBV5-1 to TRBJ1-1; 7 bases fit TRBD1. CDR1 and CDR2 from the germline V gene are SGHRS and YFSETQ. The length of the CDR3 is 12 residues. J was trimmed by 4 bases and V by 7 bases; bases with no gene match: 4. The CDR3 loop reads CASRRDSTEAFF. CDR3 DNA: TGCGCCAGCCGCCGGGACAGCACTGAAGCTTTCTTT.

The chain joins TRBV5-5 to TRBJ1-4; 7 bases line up with TRBD1. V was clipped by 0 bases and J by 8 bases; unmatched bases: 4. Germline V gene sequence: CDR1 SGHKS, CDR2 YYEKEE (reference sequence). The CDR3 sequence is 14 residues long. This CDR3 is CASSLEGAREKLFF. In DNA, the CDR3 is TGTGCCAGCAGCTTGGAGGGGGCGAGAGAAAAACTGTTTTTT.

This clone was seen a few times. The genes are TRBV3-1 (or the pseudogene TRBV3-2) and TRBJ1-3; no clear D gene. The germline V gene has CDR1 LGHDT and CDR2 YNNKEL (reference sequence). V was trimmed by 1 base and J by 10 bases, leaving 11 bases between them. The CDR3 loop spans 13 amino acids. CDR3 coding DNA: TGTGCCAGCAGCCAAGTATCCCCGGGGACCATATATTTT. Translated, it gives CASSQVSPGTIYF.

Note on this clone: This specimen includes other DNA sequences encoding the same CDR3. V and J are TRBV5-1 and TRBJ1-6; tentatively, D is TRBD1 (5 bases). Germline loops: CDR1 SGHRS, CDR2 YFSETQ. V gave up 0 bases and J gave up 5 bases, with 6 bases separating them. This CDR3 is built from 14 residues. Here the CDR3 reads CASSLGQNNSPLHF. CDR3 nucleotides: TGCGCCAGCAGCTTGGGACAGAATAATTCACCCCTCCACTTT. Full variable domain (missing parts from reference TRBV5-1 and TRBJ1-6): KAGVTQTPRYLIKTRGQQVTLSCSPISGHRSVSWYQQTPGQGLQFLFEYFSETQRNKGNFPGRFSGRQFSNSRSEMNVSTLELGDSALYLCASSLGQNNSPLHFGNGTRLTVT.

The chain joins TRBV4-1 to TRBJ2-5; no clear D. V was pared by 1 base and J by 2 bases, with 5 bases between. The CDR3 is 13 amino acids. Germline values: CDR1 MGHRA, CDR2 YSYEKL. For the CDR3, the DNA is TGCGCCAGCAGCCAAGGAACTCAAGAGACCCAGTACTTC. Translated: CASSQGTQETQYF.

CDR3 loop: CASRPGTSGTRSETQYF. The CDR3 DNA follows: TGTGCCAGCAGACCCGGGACTAGCGGGACCAGAAGCGAGACCCAGTACTTC. The chain has TRBV28 and TRBJ2-5; 13 nucleotides line up with TRBD2. The V gene end was trimmed by 6 bases and the J gene end by 5 bases; junction bases not matched to a gene: 12. The length of the CDR3 is 17 residues. The germline gives CDR1 MDHEN, CDR2 SYDVKM.

This clone was observed once. The chain employs TRBV7-3 and TRBJ2-3; no firm D call. Germline CDR1 is SGHTA and CDR2 is FQGTGA. Trimming left V 5 bases short and J 0 bases short, with 12 bases between. The CDR3 sequence is 15 residues long. CDR3: CASSIGVTSTDTQYF. CDR3 DNA sequence: TGTGCCAGCAGCATCGGAGTCACTAGCACAGATACGCAGTATTTT.

The chain links TRBV4-2 to TRBJ2-1; D call uncertain. The germline V and J ends were trimmed by 3 bases and 3 bases, with 12 bases remaining between them. The CDR3 is made up of 15 amino acids. Germline-derived CDR1 and CDR2 are LGHNA and YNFKEQ. CDR3 bases: TGTGCCAGCAGCCAGGCGGCTATCAGCTACAATGAGCAGTTCTTC. It encodes CASSQAAISYNEQFF.

V is TRBV15 and J is TRBJ2-3; 7 nucleotides match TRBD1. V shed 2 bases and J 6 bases; nucleotides not matched to a gene: 8. This CDR3 region has 15 residues. Germline V gene data show CDR1 as LNHNV and CDR2 as YYDKDF (reference sequence). The CDR3 nucleotides are TGTGCCACCAGCAGAACGGGACAGCCGAGGGATACGCAGTATTTT. Its protein product is CATSRTGQPRDTQYF.

The chain joins TRBV29-1 to TRBJ2-7, with unresolved D. V dropped 4 bases and J dropped 0 bases, with 7 bases sitting between them. The CDR3 has 12 residues. Germline V gene data show CDR1 as SQVTM and CDR2 as ANQGSEA. CDR3 protein: CSVASSSYEQYF. The CDR3 nucleotides are TGCAGCGTTGCATCGAGCTCCTACGAGCAGTACTTC.

This chain joins TRBV6-1 and TRBJ1-2; D possibly corresponds to TRBD1 (5 bases). The CDR3 runs 16 residues. Trimming cost V 1 base and J 8 bases, with 20 bases left between them. Germline CDR1 and CDR2: MNHNS and SASEGT. CDR3 residues: CASSEGFGQGNGGYTF. CDR3 nucleotide sequence: TGTGCCAGCAGTGAAGGGTTTGGGCAGGGTAATGGAGGCTACACCTTC.

The gene calls are TRBV19 and TRBJ2-1, with 7 bases that match TRBD1. This CDR3 spans 17 amino acids. Germline V gene lookup returns CDR1 LNHDA and CDR2 SQIVND (reference sequence). After removal of 5 bases from V and 6 bases from J, the junction contained 16 bases not matched to a gene. CDR3 sequence reads: CASSPAFGTAEINEQFF. CDR3 bases: TGTGCCAGTAGTCCGGCCTTTGGGACAGCCGAGATCAATGAGCAGTTCTTC.

The CDR3 nucleotides are TGTGCCAGCAGCTGGGGTACCGGGACAGGGGGCGGAAAACTGTTTTTT. It codes for CASSWGTGTGGGKLFF. The chain employs TRBV7-2 and TRBJ1-4; the match to TRBD1 covers 12 bases. Germline CDR1 and CDR2: SGHTA and FQGNSA. After removal of 4 bases from V and 10 bases from J, the junction contained 10 bases not matched to a gene. This CDR3 spans 16 amino acids.

The DNA for the CDR3 is TGTGCCAGTACCAAGGGGGCAGGTTCCTACAATGAGCAGTTCTTC. Its translation: CASTKGAGSYNEQFF. The V and J genes are TRBV19 and TRBJ2-1; the match to TRBD1 covers 7 bases. This CDR3 spans 15 amino acids. V lost 7 bases and J lost 1; bases outside the gene matches: 7. Germline CDR1 is LNHDA and CDR2 is SQIVND (reference sequence).

J is TRBJ1-6 and V is TRBV5-1; no firm D call. V was clipped by 0 bases and J by 2 bases, with 6 bases between them. CDR3 length: 15 amino acids. CDR1 is SGHRS, CDR2 YFSETQ, per germline. Here the CDR3 DNA reads TGCGCCAGCAGCTTGGAATGGCCCTATAATTCACCCCTCCACTTT. The encoded protein is CASSLEWPYNSPLHF.

In this sample, this clone turned up a few times. This chain joins TRBV28 and TRBJ1-5; no clear D. CDR3 length equals 15 residues. Trimming left V 5 bases short and J 0 bases short, with 11 bases between. Germline values: CDR1 MDHEN, CDR2 SYDVKM. The CDR3 loop is CASSNDLNSNQPQHF. The CDR3 nucleotides are TGTGCCAGCAGTAACGACTTAAATAGCAATCAGCCCCAGCATTTT.

The V gene is TRBV30, the J gene TRBJ2-2, with unresolved D. The CDR3 contains 13 residues. V was pared by 0 bases and J by 1 base, with 3 bases between. Germline V gene lookup returns CDR1 GTSNPN and CDR2 SVGIG (reference sequence). CDR3 DNA: TGTGCCTGGAGTGTACAGAACACCGGGGAGCTGTTTTTT. The encoded protein is CAWSVQNTGELFF.

The J gene is TRBJ2-3, the V gene TRBV7-2; D ambiguous. Deletions cut 0 bases from V and 14 bases from J, with 18 bases between. This CDR3 is 14 amino acids long. Germline-derived CDR1 and CDR2 are SGHTA and FQGNSA. The CDR3 DNA reads TGTGCCAGCAGCTTAGCGTCCCCACCGTATGGAGCGTATTTT. Translated, it gives CASSLASPPYGAYF.

V usage is TRBV2 and J usage is TRBJ1-2; unclear D gene. The germline V and J ends were trimmed by 4 bases and 4 bases, with 7 bases remaining between them. This CDR3 spans 12 amino acids. Germline V gene data show CDR1 as SNHLY and CDR2 as FYNNEI. The CDR3 here is CASSVAGYGYTF. The CDR3 DNA is TGTGCCAGCAGTGTGGCAGGCTATGGCTACACCTTC.

This clone appeared a single time. The genes are TRBV25-1 and TRBJ1-2, with TRBD1 identical over 10 bases. J lost 8 bases, V lost 2 bases, and 11 bases had no gene match. Germline-derived CDR1 and CDR2 are MGHDK and SYGVNS. CDR3 length equals 16 residues. CDR3 sequence reads: CASSEGTGVPLYGYTF. CDR3 bases: TGTGCCAGCAGTGAAGGGACAGGGGTCCCACTCTACGGCTACACCTTC.

J is TRBJ1-3 and V is TRBV3-1 (or the pseudogene TRBV3-2); D not certain. Trimming left V 1 base short and J 1 base short, with 14 bases between. The CDR3 is 17 residues long. From germline, CDR1 is LGHDT and CDR2 YNNKEL (reference sequence). The chain's CDR3 is CASSQGAGSESGNTIYF. The CDR3 DNA reads as TGTGCCAGCAGCCAAGGGGCGGGCAGTGAGTCTGGAAACACCATATATTTT.

The chain combines TRBV12-3 or TRBV12-4 with TRBJ2-7; 8 bases fit TRBD1. The CDR3 has 13 amino acids. Unmatched junction bases numbered 5, after V lost 6 bases and J lost 4 bases. CDR3: CASSWGQDYEQYF. CDR3 coding DNA: TGTGCCAGCAGCTGGGGACAGGATTACGAGCAGTACTTC.

DNA for the CDR3: TGTGCCTCCGGACTAGCGGGAGGCCGAGAGACCCAGTACTTC. The encoded protein is CASGLAGGRETQYF. The chain couples TRBV2 to TRBJ2-5; 14 bases are a match to TRBD2. This CDR3 comprises 14 residues. Germline V gene lookup returns CDR1 SNHLY and CDR2 FYNNEI. V lost 11 bases, J lost 4 bases, and 6 bases stayed unmatched.

V is TRBV9 and J is TRBJ1-3; maybe TRBD1 (6 bases). Deletions cut 4 bases from V and 4 bases from J, with 9 bases between. Looked up from germline, CDR1 is SGDLS and CDR2 is YYNGEE. The CDR3 sequence is 13 residues long. CDR3 in amino acids: CASSLGQGNTIYF. In nucleotides, the CDR3 is TGTGCCAGCAGCCTCGGACAGGGAAACACCATATATTTT. The variable domain in full, with the rest retrieved from reference TRBV9 and TRBJ1-3, is DSGVTQTPKHLITATGQRVTLRCSPRSGDLSVYWYQQSLDQGLQFLIQYYNGEERAKGNILERFSAQQFPDLHSELNLSSLELGDSALYFCASSLGQGNTIYFGEGSWLTVV.

The chain has TRBV6-5 and TRBJ2-1; D not resolved. Trimming cost V 6 bases and J 1 base, with 13 bases left between them. CDR3 length: 15 residues. Germline lookup yields CDR1 MNHEY and CDR2 SVGAGI. CDR3 nucleotides: TGTGCCAGCAGGAGGCTAGGAAGTTCCTACAATGAGCAGTTCTTC. Translation gives CASRRLGSSYNEQFF.

The genes are TRBV6-6 and TRBJ1-6, with D maybe TRBD1 (6 bases). The V and J ends lost 7 bases and 0 bases respectively, with 10 bases between them. This CDR3 spans 15 amino acids. Germline V gene sequence: CDR1 MNHNY, CDR2 SVGAGI (reference sequence). The CDR3, as DNA: TGTGCCAGCAATCAGGGGTCCTCCTATAATTCACCCCTCCACTTT. Protein sequence: CASNQGSSYNSPLHF.

J is TRBJ1-5 and V is TRBV4-2, with 7 nucleotides matching TRBD1. Germline V gene data show CDR1 as LGHNA and CDR2 as YNFKEQ. V dropped 2 bases and J dropped 5; count of bases not matched to a gene: 0. The CDR3 has 13 residues. As DNA, the CDR3 is TGTGCCAGCAGCCAAACAGGGGATCAGCCCCAGCATTTT. It specifies CASSQTGDQPQHF.

The rearrangement joins TRBV28 to TRBJ2-7, with D possibly TRBD2 on 5 matching bases. V was clipped by 5 bases and J by 1 base, with 12 bases between them. This CDR3 has 14 amino acids. From germline, CDR1 is MDHEN and CDR2 SYDVKM. The CDR3 nucleotides read TGTGCCAGCAGTCCCCCTGAGCGGTCCTACGAGCAGTACTTC. This sequence encodes CASSPPERSYEQYF.

The chain has TRBV2 and TRBJ2-1; 9 nucleotides line up with TRBD2. CDR1 is SNHLY and CDR2 is FYNNEI in the germline V gene. The CDR3 consists of 16 residues. V lost 7 bases and J lost 4; bases outside the gene matches: 11. CDR3 amino acids: CASKPMAGGGYNEQFF. CDR3 coding DNA: TGTGCCAGCAAACCCATGGCGGGAGGGGGATACAATGAGCAGTTCTTC.